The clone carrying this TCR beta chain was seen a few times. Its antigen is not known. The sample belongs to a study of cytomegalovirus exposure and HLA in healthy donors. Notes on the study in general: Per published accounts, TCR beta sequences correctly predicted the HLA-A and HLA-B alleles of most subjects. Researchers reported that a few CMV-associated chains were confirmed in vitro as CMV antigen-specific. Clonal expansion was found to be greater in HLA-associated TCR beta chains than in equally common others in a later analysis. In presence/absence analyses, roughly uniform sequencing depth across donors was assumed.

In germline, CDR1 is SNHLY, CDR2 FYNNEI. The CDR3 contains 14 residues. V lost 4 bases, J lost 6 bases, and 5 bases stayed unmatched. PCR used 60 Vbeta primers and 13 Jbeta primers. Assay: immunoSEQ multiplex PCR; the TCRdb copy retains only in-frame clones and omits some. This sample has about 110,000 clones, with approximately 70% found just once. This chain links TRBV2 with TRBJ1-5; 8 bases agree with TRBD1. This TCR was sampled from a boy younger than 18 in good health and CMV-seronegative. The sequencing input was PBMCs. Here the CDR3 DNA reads TGTGCCAGCAGTGTGGCAGGGGGCGGTCAGCCCCAGCATTTT. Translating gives CASSVAGGGQPQHF.